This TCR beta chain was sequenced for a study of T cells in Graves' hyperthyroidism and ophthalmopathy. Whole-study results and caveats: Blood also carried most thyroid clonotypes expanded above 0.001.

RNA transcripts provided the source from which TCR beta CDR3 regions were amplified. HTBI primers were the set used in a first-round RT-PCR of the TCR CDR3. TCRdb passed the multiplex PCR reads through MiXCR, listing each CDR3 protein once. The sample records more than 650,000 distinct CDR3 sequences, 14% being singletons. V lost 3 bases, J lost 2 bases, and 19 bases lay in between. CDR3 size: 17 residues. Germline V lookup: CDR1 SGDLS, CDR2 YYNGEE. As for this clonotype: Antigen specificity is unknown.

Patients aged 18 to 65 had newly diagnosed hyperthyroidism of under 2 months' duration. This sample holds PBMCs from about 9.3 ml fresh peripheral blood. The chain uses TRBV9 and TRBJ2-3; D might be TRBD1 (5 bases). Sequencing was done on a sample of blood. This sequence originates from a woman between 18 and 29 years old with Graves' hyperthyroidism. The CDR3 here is CASSAERQRTYTDTQYF. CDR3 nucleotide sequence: TGTGCCAGCAGCGCAGAGAGACAGAGGACCTACACAGATACGCAGTATTTT.